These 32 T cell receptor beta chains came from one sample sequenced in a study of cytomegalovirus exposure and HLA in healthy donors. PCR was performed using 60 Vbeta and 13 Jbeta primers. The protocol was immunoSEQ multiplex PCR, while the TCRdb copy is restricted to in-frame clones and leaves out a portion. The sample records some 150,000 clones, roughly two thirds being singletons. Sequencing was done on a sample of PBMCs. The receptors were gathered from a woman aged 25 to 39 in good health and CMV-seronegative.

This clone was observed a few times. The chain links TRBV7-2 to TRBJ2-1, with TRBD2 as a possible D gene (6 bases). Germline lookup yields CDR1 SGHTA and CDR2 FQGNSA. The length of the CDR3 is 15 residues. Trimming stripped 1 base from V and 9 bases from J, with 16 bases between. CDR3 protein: CASSLGGGASGEQFF. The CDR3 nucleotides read TGTGCCAGCAGCTTAGGTGGAGGGGCTAGTGGTGAGCAGTTCTTC.

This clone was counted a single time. DNA of the CDR3: TGCGCCAGCAGCCAAGATCTGAGAGGGGGAGACAATGAGCAGTTCTTC. This gives the protein CASSQDLRGGDNEQFF. The genes are TRBV4-3 and TRBJ2-1; D perhaps matches TRBD1 (6 bases). Between the trimmed V and J ends, which lost 0 bases and 5 bases, there was a span of 14 bases. The CDR3 is 16 residues long. In germline, CDR1 is LGHNA, CDR2 YSLEER.

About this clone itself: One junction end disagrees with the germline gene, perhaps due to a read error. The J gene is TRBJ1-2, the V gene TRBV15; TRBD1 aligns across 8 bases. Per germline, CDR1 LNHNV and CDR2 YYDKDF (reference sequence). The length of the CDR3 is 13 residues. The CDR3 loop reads CATRGTGISGYPF. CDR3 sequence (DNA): TGTGCCACCAGGGGGACAGGAATCAGTGGCTACCCCTTC.

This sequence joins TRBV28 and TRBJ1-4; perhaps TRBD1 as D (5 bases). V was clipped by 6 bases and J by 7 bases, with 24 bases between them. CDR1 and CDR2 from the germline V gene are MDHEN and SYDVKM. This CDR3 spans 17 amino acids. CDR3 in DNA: TGTGCCAGCAGCCCATGGGCCGGGGGACGAATTGGTGAAAAACTGTTTTTT. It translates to CASSPWAGGRIGEKLFF. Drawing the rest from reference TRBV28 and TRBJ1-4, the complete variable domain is DVKVTQSSRYLVKRTGEKVFLECVQDMDHENMFWYRQDPGLGLRLIYFSYDVKMKEKGDIPEGYSVSREKKERFSLILESASTNQTSMYLCASSPWAGGRIGEKLFFGSGTQLSVL.

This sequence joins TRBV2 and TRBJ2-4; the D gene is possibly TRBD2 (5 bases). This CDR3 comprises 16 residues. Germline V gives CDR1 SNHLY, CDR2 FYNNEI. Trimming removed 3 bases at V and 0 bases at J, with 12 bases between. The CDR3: CASSDRSGLAKNIQYF. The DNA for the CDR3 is TGTGCCAGCAGTGACCGGAGCGGACTAGCCAAAAACATTCAGTACTTC.

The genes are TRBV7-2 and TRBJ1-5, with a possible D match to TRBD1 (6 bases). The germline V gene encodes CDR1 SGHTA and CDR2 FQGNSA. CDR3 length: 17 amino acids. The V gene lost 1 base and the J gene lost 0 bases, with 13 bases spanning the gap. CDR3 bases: TGTGCCAGCAGCTTAGTTCCAGGGGCCTTTAGCAATCAGCCCCAGCATTTT. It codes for CASSLVPGAFSNQPQHF.

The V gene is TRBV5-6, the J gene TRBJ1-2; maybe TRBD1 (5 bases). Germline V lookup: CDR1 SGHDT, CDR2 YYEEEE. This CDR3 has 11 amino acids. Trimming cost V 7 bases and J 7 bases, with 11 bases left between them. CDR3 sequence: CASGTLFGYTF. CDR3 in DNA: TGTGCCAGCGGGACTTTATTTGGCTACACCTTC.

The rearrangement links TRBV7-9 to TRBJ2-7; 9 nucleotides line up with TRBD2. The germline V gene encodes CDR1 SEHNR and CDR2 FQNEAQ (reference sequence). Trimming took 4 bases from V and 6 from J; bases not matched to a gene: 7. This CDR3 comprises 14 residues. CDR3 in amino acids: CASSYSGSTPEQYF. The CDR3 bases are TGTGCCAGCAGCTATAGCGGGAGTACGCCCGAGCAGTACTTC.

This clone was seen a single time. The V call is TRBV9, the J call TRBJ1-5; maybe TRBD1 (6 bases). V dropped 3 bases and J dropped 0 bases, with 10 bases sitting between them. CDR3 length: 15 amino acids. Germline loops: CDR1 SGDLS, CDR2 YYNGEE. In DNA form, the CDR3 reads TGTGCCAGCAGCGGGACAGCGAATAGCAATCAGCCCCAGCATTTT. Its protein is CASSGTANSNQPQHF.

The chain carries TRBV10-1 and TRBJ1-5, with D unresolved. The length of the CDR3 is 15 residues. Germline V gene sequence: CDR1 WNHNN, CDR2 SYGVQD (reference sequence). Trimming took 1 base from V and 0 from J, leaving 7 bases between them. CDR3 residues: CASSEFRPSNQPQHF. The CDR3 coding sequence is TGCGCCAGCAGTGAGTTCAGGCCTAGCAATCAGCCCCAGCATTTT.

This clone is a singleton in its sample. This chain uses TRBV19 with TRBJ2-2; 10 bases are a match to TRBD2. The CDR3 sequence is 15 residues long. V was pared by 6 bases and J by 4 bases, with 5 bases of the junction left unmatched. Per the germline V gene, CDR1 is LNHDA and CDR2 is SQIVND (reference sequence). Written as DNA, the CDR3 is TGTGCCAGTAGAAAGGGACTAGCGTTCACCGGGGAGCTGTTTTTT. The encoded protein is CASRKGLAFTGELFF.

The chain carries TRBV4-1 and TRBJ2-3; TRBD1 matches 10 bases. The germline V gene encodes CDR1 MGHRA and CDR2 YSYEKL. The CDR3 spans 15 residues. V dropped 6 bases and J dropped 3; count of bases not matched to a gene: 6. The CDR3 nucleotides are TGCGCCAGCAGACTGGACAGGGGGTATACAGATACGCAGTATTTT. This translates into CASRLDRGYTDTQYF.

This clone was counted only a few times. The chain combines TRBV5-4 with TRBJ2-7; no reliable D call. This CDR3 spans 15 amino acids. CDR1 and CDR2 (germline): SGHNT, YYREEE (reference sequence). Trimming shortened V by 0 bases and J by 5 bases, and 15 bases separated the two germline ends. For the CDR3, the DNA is TGTGCCAGCAGCTTGGATATAGCCCCCCAGAACGAGCAGTACTTC. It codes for CASSLDIAPQNEQYF.

The CDR3 reads CASSEIAGAGHNEQFF. CDR3 sequence (DNA): TGTGCCAGCTCGGAGATAGCGGGAGCGGGGCACAATGAGCAGTTCTTC. The rearrangement uses TRBV18 and TRBJ2-1, with TRBD2 matching 9 bases. The CDR3 runs 16 residues. The J segment lost 5 bases and the V segment lost 6 bases, leaving 11 bases of the junction unmatched. Germline lookup yields CDR1 KGHSH and CDR2 LQKENI.

The CDR3 sequence is CSVEVQKNIQYF. In nucleotides, the CDR3 is TGCAGCGTTGAAGTTCAGAAGAACATTCAGTACTTC. The V and J genes are TRBV29-1 and TRBJ2-4; D gene uncertain. V was trimmed by 1 base and J by 7 bases, leaving 8 bases between them. This CDR3 is 12 amino acids long. CDR1 SQVTM and CDR2 ANQGSEA come from the germline V gene.

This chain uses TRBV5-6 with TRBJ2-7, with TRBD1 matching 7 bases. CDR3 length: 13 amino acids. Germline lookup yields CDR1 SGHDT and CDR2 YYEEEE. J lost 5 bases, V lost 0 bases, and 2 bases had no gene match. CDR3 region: CASSLDRGDEQYF. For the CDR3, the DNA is TGTGCCAGCAGCTTGGACAGGGGAGACGAGCAGTACTTC.

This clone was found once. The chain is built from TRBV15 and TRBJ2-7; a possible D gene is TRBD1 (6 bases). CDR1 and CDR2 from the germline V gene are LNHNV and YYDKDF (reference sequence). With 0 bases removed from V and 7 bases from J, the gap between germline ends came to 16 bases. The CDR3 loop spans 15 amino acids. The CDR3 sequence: CATSRDRGGTREQYF. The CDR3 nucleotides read TGTGCCACCAGCAGAGACAGAGGGGGAACGAGGGAGCAGTACTTC.

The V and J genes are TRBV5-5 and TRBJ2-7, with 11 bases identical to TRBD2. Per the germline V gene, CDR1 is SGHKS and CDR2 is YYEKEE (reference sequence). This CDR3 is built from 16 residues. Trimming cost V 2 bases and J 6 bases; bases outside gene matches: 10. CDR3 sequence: CASSLSAGLAVSEQYF. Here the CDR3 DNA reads TGTGCCAGCAGCTTATCGGCGGGACTAGCGGTTTCCGAGCAGTACTTC. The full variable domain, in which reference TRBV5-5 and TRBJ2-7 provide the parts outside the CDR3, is DAGVTQSPTHLIKTRGQQVTLRCSPISGHKSVSWYQQVLGQGPQFIFQYYEKEERGRGNFPDRFSARQFPNYSSELNVNALLLGDSALYLCASSLSAGLAVSEQYFGPGTRLTVT.

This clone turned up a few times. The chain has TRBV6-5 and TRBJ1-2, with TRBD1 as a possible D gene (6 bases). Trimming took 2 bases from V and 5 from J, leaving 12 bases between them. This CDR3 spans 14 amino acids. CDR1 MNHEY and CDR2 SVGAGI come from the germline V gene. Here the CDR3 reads CASSYEGGLYGYTF. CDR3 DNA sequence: TGTGCCAGCAGTTACGAGGGGGGGCTATATGGCTACACCTTC.

CDR3 sequence (DNA): TGTGCCAGCAGCCAAGGGCCCGGGTGGTCCTACGAGCAGTACTTC. As protein: CASSQGPGWSYEQYF. This sequence joins TRBV14 and TRBJ2-7; D call uncertain. V shed 1 base and J shed 1 base, with 11 bases lying between them. CDR1 and CDR2 from the germline V gene are SGHDN and FVKESK. This CDR3 is built from 15 residues.

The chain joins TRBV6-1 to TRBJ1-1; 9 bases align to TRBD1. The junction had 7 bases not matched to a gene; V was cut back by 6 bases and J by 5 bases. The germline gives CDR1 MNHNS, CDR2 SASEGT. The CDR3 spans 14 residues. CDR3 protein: CASSAGQGFTEAFF. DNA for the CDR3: TGTGCCAGCAGCGCTGGACAGGGGTTTACTGAAGCTTTCTTT.

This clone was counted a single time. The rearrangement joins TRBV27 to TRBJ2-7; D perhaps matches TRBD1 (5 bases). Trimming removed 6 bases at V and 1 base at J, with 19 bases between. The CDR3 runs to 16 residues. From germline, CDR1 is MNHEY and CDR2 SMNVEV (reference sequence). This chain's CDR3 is CASSPLGDVRSYEQYF. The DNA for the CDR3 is TGTGCCAGCAGCCCTCTAGGGGATGTTCGATCCTACGAGCAGTACTTC.

The CDR3 sequence is CATSRMTGASYEQYF. CDR3 sequence (DNA): TGTGCCACCAGCAGAATGACAGGGGCCTCCTACGAGCAGTACTTC. The chain joins TRBV15 to TRBJ2-7; TRBD1 matches 8 bases. V trimming: 2 bases; J trimming: 0 bases; junction bases outside the gene matches: 3. CDR1 is LNHNV, CDR2 YYDKDF, per germline (reference sequence). CDR3 length equals 15 residues.

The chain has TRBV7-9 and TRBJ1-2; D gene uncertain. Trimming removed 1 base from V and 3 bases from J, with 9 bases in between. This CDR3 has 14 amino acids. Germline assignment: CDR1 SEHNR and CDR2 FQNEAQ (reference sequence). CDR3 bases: TGTGCCAGCAGCTTAGAAATAGAGGACTATGGCTACACCTTC. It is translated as CASSLEIEDYGYTF.

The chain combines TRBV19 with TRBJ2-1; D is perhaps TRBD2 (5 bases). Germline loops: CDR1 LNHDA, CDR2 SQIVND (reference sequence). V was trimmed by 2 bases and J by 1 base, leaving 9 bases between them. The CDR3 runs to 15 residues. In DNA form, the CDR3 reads TGTGCCAGTAGTATAATCCTAGCTTCCTACAATGAGCAGTTCTTC. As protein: CASSIILASYNEQFF.

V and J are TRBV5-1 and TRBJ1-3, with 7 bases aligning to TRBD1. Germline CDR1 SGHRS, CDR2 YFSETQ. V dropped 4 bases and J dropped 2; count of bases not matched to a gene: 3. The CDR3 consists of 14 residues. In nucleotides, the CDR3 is TGCGCCAGCAGCCCCGGGACAGCTGGAAACACCATATATTTT. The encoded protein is CASSPGTAGNTIYF.

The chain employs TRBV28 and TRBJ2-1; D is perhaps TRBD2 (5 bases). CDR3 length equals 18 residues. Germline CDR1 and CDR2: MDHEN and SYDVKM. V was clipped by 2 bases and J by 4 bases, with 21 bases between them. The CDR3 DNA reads TGTGCCAGCAGTTTAACTCTACTAGTGGCGGCAAAGTACAATGAGCAGTTCTTC. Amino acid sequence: CASSLTLLVAAKYNEQFF.

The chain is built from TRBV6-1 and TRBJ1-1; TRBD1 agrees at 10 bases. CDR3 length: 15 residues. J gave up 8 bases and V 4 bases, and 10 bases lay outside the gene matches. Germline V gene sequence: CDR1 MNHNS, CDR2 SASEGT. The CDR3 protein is CASSVDRGLETEAFF. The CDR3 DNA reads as TGTGCCAGCAGTGTAGACAGGGGGCTTGAAACCGAAGCTTTCTTT.

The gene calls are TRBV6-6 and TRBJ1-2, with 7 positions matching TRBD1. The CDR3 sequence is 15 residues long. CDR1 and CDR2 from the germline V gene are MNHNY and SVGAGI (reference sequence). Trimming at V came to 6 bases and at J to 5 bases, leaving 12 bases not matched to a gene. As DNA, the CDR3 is TGTGCCAGCAGCCTACAGACGGGACAGAGATATGGCTACACCTTC. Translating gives CASSLQTGQRYGYTF.

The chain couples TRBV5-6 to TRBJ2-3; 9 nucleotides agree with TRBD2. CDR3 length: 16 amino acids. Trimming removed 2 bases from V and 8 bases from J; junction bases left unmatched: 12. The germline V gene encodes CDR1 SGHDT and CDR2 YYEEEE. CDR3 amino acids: CASSLDGRGGPATQYF. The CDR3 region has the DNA TGTGCCAGCAGCTTAGATGGGCGGGGGGGCCCAGCTACGCAGTATTTT. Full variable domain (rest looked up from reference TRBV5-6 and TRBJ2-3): DAGVTQSPTHLIKTRGQQVTLRCSPKSGHDTVSWYQQALGQGPQFIFQYYEEEERQRGNFPDRFSGHQFPNYSSELNVNALLLGDSALYLCASSLDGRGGPATQYFGPGTRLTVL.

The CDR3 sequence is CASRRSGNEQYF. CDR3 nucleotide sequence: TGTGCCAGCAGACGGAGCGGGAACGAGCAGTACTTC. The gene calls are TRBV27 and TRBJ2-7, with 7 bases fitting TRBD2. Germline loops: CDR1 MNHEY, CDR2 SMNVEV (reference sequence). There are 12 residues in the CDR3. V was clipped by 6 bases and J by 5 bases; unmatched bases: 4.

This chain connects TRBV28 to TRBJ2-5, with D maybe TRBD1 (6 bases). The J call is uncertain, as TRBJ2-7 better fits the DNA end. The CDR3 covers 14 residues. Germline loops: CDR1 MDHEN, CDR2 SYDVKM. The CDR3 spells CASSLPGVDYEQYF. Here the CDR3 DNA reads TGTGCCAGCAGTTTACCAGGGGTAGACTACGAGCAGTACTTC.